This T cell receptor (beta chain) was observed in a study of memory CD4+ T cells and cytomegalovirus serostatus. Profiling relied on immunoSEQ multiplex PCR, and the TCRdb table lists in-frame clones only, not all of them. The sample lists tens of thousands of clones, 75% to 80% occurring once. With regard to this clone: The antigen remains undetermined.

Study observations and caveats: Repertoires predicted CMV serostatus with median bootstrapped AUC of approximately 0.95.

There are 14 residues in the CDR3. V gave up 6 bases and J gave up 1 base; unmatched junction bases: 2. Per germline, CDR1 SNHLY and CDR2 FYNNEI. Single viable CD3+CD4+CD8-CD45RO+ cells were sorted as the memory CD4+ T cells. Donors' CMV status reflects serum IgG against pp150, pp28, p38, p52. The sample comprised memory CD4+ T cells from blood. The chain is built from TRBV2 and TRBJ2-7; TRBD2 aligns across 11 bases. The TCR sequence derives from an adult in good health and CMV-seropositive. The CDR3 is CASSGTSGSYEQYF. The CDR3 region has the DNA TGTGCCAGCAGCGGGACTAGCGGATCCTACGAGCAGTACTTC.